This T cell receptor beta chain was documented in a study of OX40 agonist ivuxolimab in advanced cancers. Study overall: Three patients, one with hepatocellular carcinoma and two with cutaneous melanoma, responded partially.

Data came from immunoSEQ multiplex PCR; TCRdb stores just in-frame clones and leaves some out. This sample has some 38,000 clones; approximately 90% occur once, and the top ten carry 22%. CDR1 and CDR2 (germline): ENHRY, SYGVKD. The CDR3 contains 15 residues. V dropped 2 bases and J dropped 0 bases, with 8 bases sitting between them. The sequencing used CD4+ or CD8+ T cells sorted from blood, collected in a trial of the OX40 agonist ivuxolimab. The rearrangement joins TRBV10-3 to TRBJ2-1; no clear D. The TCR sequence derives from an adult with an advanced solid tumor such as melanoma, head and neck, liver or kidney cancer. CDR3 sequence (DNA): TGTGCCATCAGTGAGGGCGACGGCTCCTACAATGAGCAGTTCTTC. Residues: CAISEGDGSYNEQFF.